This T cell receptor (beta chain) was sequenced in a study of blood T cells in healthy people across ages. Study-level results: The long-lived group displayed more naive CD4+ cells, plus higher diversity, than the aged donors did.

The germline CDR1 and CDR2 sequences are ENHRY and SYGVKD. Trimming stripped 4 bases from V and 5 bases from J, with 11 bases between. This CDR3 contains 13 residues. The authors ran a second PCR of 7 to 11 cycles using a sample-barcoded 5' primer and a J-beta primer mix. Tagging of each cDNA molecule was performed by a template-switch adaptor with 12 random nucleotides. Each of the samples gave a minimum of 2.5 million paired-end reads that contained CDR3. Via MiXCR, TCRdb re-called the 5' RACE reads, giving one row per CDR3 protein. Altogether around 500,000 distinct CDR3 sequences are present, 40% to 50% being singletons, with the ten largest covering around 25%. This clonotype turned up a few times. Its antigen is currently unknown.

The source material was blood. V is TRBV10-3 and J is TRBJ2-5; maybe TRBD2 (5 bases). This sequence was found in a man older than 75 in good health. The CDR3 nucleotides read TGTGCCATCAGTGTAGCGTACGGGGAGACCCAGTACTTC. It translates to CAISVAYGETQYF.